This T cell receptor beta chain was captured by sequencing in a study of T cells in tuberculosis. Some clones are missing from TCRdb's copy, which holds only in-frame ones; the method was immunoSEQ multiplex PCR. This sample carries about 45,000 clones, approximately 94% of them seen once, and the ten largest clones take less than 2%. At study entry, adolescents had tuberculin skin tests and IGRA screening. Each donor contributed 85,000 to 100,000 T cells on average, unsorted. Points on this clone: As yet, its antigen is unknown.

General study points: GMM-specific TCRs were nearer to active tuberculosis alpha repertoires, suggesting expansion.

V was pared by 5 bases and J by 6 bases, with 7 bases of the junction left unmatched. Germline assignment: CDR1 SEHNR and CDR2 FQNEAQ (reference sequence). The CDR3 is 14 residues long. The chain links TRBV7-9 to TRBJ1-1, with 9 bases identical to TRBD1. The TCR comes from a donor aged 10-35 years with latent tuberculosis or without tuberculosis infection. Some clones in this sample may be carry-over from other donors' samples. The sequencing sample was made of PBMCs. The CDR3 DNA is TGTGCCAGCAGCGAAGACAGGGGGAGAGCTGAAGCTTTCTTT. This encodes CASSEDRGRAEAFF.